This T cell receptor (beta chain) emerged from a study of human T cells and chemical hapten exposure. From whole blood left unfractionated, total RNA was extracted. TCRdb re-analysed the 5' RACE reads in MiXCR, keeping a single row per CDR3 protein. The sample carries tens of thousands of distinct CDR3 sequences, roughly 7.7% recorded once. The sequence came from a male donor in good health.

The CDR3 sequence: CSAGVSSYNEQFF. The CDR3 DNA reads TGCAGTGCCGGAGTTAGCTCCTACAATGAGCAGTTCTTC. The chain uses TRBV20-1 and TRBJ2-1; D is unclear. CDR1 DFQATT and CDR2 SNEGSKA come from the germline V gene (reference sequence). The V end was cut by 6 bases, the J end by 0 bases, with 9 bases between. The CDR3 is 13 residues long.